This entry concerns a single TCR beta chain. Its cognate antigen is unknown. The CDR3 length is 14 residues. Trimming removed 7 bases at V and 3 bases at J, with 13 bases between. Germline loops: CDR1 SNHLY, CDR2 FYNNEI. This entry belongs to a study of cytomegalovirus exposure and HLA in healthy donors. Study context: Approximately 200 million T cells yielded under 130 million unique TCR beta sequences in earlier analysis.

In the PCR, 60 Vbeta and 13 Jbeta primers were used. Sequencing was performed with immunoSEQ multiplex PCR; in TCRdb, only in-frame clones are kept and a portion is missing. This specimen shows some 120,000 clones; the ten leading clones hold around 3.5%. Study-level results: A missense DCLRE1C variant was associated with V- and J-gene trimming of TCR beta chains in a later analysis, and an independent cohort replicated the association. Rarity characterized most TCR sequences, yet some public TCRs appeared in many donors. Prior analysis indicated that the majority of TCR beta V segments exhibited productivity approximately 87% or approximately 30% of the time.

The TCR originated in a man aged 30 to 39 in good health and CMV-seronegative. Sample: PBMCs. The chain combines TRBV2 with TRBJ2-1; D might be TRBD2 (6 bases). CDR3 protein: CASTERLGYNEQFF. The CDR3 DNA reads as TGTGCCAGCACGGAGCGACTAGGCTACAATGAGCAGTTCTTC. The full variable domain, in which reference TRBV2 and TRBJ2-1 provide the parts outside the CDR3, is EPEVTQTPSHQVTQMGQEVILRCVPISNHLYFYWYRQILGQKVEFLVSFYNNEISEKSEIFDDQFSVERPDGSNFTLKIRSTKLEDSAMYFCASTERLGYNEQFFGPGTRLTVL.